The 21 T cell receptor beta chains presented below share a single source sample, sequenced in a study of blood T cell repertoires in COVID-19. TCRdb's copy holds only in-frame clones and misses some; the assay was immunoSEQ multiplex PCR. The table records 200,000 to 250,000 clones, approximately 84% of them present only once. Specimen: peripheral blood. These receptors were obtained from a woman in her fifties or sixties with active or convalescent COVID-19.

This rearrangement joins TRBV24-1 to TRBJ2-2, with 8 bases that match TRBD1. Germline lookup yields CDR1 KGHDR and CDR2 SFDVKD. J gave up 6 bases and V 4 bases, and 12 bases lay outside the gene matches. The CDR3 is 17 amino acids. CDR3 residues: CATSDRASQGAPGELFF. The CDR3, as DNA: TGTGCCACCAGTGACAGGGCTTCGCAGGGGGCTCCCGGGGAGCTGTTTTTT.

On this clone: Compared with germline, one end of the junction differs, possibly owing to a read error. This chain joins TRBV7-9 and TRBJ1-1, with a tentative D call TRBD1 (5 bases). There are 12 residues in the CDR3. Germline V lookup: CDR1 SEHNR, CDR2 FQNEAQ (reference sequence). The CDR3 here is CASSLAGAEAFF. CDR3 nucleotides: TGTGCCAGCAGCTTAGCAGGGGCTGAAGCCTTCTTT.

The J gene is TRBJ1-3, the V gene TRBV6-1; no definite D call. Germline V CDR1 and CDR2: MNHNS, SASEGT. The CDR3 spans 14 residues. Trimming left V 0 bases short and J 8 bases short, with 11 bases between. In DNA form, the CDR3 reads TGTGCCAGCAGTGAAGCCTCCGAGCGGGACACCATATATTTT. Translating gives CASSEASERDTIYF.

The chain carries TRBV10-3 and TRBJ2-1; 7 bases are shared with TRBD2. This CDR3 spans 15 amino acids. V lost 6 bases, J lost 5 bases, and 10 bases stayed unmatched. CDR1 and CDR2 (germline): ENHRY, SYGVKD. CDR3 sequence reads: CAISGAGRSNNEQFF. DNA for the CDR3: TGTGCCATCAGCGGAGCGGGGCGTAGTAACAATGAGCAGTTCTTC.

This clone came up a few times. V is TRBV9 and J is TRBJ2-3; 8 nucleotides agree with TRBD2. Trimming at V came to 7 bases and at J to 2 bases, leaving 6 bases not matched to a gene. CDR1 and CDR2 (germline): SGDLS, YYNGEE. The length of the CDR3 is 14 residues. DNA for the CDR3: TGTGCCAGCTCACGGGAGGGCAACACAGATACGCAGTATTTT. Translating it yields CASSREGNTDTQYF.

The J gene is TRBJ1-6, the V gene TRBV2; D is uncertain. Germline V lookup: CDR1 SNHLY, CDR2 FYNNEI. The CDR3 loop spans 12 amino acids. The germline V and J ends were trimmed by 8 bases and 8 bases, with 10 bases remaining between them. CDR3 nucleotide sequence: TGTGCCAGCGAAGCCAGGTATTCACCCCTCCACTTT. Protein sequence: CASEARYSPLHF. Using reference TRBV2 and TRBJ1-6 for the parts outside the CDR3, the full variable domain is EPEVTQTPSHQVTQMGQEVILRCVPISNHLYFYWYRQILGQKVEFLVSFYNNEISEKSEIFDDQFSVERPDGSNFTLKIRSTKLEDSAMYFCASEARYSPLHFGNGTRLTVT.

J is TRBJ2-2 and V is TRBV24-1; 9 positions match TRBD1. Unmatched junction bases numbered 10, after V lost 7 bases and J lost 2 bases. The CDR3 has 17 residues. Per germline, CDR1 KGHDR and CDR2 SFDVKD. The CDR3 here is CATSVPGQGINTGELFF. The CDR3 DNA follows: TGTGCCACCAGCGTTCCGGGACAGGGAATAAACACCGGGGAGCTGTTTTTT.

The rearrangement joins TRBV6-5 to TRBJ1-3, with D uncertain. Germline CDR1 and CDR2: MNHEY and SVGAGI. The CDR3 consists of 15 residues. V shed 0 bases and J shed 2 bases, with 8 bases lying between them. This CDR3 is CASSYSSGPGNTIYF. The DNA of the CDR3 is TGTGCCAGCAGTTACTCGTCAGGCCCTGGAAACACCATATATTTT.

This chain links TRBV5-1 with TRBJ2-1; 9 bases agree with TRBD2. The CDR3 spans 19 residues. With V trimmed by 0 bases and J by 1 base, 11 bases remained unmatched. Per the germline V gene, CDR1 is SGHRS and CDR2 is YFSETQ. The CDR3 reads CASSLVFSATSGSYNEQFF. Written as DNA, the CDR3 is TGCGCCAGCAGCTTGGTGTTTTCGGCGACTAGCGGTTCCTACAATGAGCAGTTCTTC.

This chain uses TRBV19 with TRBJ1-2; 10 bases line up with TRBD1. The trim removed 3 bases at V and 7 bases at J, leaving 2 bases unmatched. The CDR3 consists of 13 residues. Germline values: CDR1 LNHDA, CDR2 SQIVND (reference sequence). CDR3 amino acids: CASSIGQGVGYTF. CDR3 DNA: TGTGCCAGTAGTATCGGACAGGGGGTTGGCTACACCTTC.

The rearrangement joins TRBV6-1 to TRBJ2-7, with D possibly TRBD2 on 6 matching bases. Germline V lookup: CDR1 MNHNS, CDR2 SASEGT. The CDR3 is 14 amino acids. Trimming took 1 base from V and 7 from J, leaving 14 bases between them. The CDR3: CASSEGRLGLEQYV. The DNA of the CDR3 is TGTGCCAGCAGTGAAGGCCGACTGGGACTGGAGCAGTACGTC.

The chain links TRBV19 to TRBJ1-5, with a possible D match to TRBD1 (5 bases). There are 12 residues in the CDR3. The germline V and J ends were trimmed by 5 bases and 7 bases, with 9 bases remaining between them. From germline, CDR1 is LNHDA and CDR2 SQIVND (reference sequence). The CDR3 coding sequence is TGTGCCAGTAGTTGGGGGGAACAGCCCCAGCATTTT. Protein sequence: CASSWGEQPQHF.

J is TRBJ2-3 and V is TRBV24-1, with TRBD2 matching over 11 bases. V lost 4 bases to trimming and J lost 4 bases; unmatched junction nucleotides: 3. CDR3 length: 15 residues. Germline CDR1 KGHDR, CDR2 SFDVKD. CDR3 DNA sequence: TGTGCCACCAGTGAGGGGACTAGCGGTGCAGATACGCAGTATTTT. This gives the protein CATSEGTSGADTQYF.

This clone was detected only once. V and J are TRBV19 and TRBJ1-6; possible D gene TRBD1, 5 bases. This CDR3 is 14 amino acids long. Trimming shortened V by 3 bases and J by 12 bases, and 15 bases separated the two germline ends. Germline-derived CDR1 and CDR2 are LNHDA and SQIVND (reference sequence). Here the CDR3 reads CASSMQGSRVPLHF. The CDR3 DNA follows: TGTGCCAGTAGTATGCAGGGCTCCAGGGTACCCCTCCACTTT.

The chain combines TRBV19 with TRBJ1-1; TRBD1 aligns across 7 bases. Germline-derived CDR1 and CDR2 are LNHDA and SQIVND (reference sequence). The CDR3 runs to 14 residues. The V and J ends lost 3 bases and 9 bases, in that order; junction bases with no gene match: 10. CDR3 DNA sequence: TGTGCCAGTAGTATTCGACAGGGATCGGTAAAAGCTTTCTTT. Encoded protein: CASSIRQGSVKAFF.

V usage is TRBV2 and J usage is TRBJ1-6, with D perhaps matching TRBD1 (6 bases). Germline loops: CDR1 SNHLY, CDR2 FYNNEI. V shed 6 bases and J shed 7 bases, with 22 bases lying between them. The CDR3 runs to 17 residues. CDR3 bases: TGTGCCAGCAGGACCGCCGGCGGCTTAGGGGGAAATTCACCCCTCCACTTT. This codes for CASRTAGGLGGNSPLHF. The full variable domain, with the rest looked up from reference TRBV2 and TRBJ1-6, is EPEVTQTPSHQVTQMGQEVILRCVPISNHLYFYWYRQILGQKVEFLVSFYNNEISEKSEIFDDQFSVERPDGSNFTLKIRSTKLEDSAMYFCASRTAGGLGGNSPLHFGNGTRLTVT.

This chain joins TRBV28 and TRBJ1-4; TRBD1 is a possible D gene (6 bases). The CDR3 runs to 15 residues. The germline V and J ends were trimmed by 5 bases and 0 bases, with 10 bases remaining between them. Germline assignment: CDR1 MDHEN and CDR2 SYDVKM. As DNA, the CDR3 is TGTGCCAGCAGTAGCGGACAGTCAACTAATGAAAAACTGTTTTTT. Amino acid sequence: CASSSGQSTNEKLFF.

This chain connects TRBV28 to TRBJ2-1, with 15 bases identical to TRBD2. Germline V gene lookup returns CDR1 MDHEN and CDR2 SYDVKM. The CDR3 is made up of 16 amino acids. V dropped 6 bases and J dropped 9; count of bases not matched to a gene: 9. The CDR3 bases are TGTGCCAGCAGCCGGACTAGCGGGGGGGCTTCGGGTGAGCAGTTCTTC. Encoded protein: CASSRTSGGASGEQFF.

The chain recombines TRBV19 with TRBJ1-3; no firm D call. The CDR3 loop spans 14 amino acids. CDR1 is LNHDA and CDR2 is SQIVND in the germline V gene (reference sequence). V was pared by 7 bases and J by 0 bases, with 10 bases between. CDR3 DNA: TGTGCCAGTAACTCCCAAAGCTCTGGAAACACCATATATTTT. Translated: CASNSQSSGNTIYF.

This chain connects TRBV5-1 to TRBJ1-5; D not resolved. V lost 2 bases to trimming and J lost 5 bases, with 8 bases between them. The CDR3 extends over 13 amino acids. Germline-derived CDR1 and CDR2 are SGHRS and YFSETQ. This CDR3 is CASSFGPYQPQHF. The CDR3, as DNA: TGCGCCAGCAGCTTTGGCCCCTATCAGCCCCAGCATTTT.

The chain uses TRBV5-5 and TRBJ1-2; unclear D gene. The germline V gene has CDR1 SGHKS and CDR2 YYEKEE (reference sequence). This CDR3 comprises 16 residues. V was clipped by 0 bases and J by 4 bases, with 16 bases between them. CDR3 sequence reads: CASSLARGAASYGYTF. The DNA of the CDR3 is TGTGCCAGCAGCTTGGCCCGAGGTGCGGCTAGCTATGGCTACACCTTC.